This TCR beta chain was identified in a study of CD8 T cells in ankylosing spondylitis. Trimming took 1 base from V and 7 from J, leaving 16 bases between them. Germline CDR1 is MNHEY and CDR2 is SMNVEV (reference sequence). The CDR3 length is 16 residues. Findings and caveats of the study: Blood from ankylosing spondylitis patients appeared to carry a characteristic roughly 8-variant TCR beta motif.

TCRdb re-called the 5' RACE reads with MiXCR, one entry per CDR3 protein. The data hold under 550,000 distinct CDR3 sequences, with 25% to 30% observed a single time. About this clonotype: Its antigen is unknown.

The sequence was collected from a male donor with ankylosing spondylitis. Sequencing input: blood, either unsorted or a sorted T cell fraction (not recorded which). This chain connects TRBV27 to TRBJ2-2; D is possibly TRBD1 or TRBD2 (6 bases each). The CDR3, as DNA: TGTGCCAGCAGTTTATGGAGGGACATCCCGGGCGGGGAGCTGTTTTTT. Translated, it gives CASSLWRDIPGGELFF.